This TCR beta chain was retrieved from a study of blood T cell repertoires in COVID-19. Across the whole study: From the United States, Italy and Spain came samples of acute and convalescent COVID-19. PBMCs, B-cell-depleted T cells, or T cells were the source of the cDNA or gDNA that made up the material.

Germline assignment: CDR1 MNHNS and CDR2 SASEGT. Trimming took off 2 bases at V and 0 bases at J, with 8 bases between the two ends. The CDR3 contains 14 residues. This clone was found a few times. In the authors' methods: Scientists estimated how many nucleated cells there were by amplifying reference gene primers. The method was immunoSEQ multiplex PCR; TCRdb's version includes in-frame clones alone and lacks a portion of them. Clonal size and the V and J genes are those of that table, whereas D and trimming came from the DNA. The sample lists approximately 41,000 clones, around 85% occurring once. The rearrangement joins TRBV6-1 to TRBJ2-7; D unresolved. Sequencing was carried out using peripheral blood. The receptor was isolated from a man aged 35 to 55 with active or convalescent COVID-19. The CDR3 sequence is CASSESPSSYEQYF. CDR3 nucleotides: TGTGCCAGCAGTGAATCTCCCAGCTCCTACGAGCAGTACTTC.